This is a list of T cell receptor beta chains from one sample in a study of cytomegalovirus exposure and HLA in healthy donors. Using immunoSEQ multiplex PCR, the repertoire was profiled, and TCRdb retains in-frame clones only, with some absent. This sample yields about 150,000 clones, of which 70% to 90% are seen a single time; 3.3% belongs to the top ten. The sample comprised PBMCs. The receptors derive from a woman aged 18-29 years in good health and CMV-seropositive. Each CDR3 is given with its conserved first and last residue. Fields, in order: D gene, V gene, clone size, CDR3 length, J gene, CDR3 protein, CDR3 DNA. D genes are given only for firm matches. Clone size appears in some rows only: once, few, many, or a class for an expanded clone.

TRBD2	TRBV6-1	NA	15	TRBJ2-3	CASSGLAGETDTQYF	TGTGCCAGCAGTGGACTAGCGGGAGAGACAGATACGCAGTATTTT
NA	TRBV10-3	NA	15	TRBJ2-5	CAISDRGGERETQYF	TGTGCCATCAGCGACAGGGGAGGGGAGCGGGAGACCCAGTACTTC
NA	TRBV28	NA	15	TRBJ2-5	CASSKTGLAGETQYF	TGTGCCAGCAGTAAGACAGGTTTAGCGGGAGAGACCCAGTACTTC
NA	TRBV10-3	NA	15	TRBJ2-1	CAISSSDSSYNEQFF	TGTGCCATCAGCTCTAGCGATAGCTCCTACAATGAGCAGTTCTTC
NA	TRBV7-2	NA	12	TRBJ2-3	CASSRLTDTQYF	TGTGCCAGCAGCCGTCTCACAGATACGCAGTATTTT
NA	TRBV5-6	few	12	TRBJ1-2	CASSLVGGGYTF	TGTGCCAGCAGCTTGGTTGGAGGCGGCTACACCTTC
NA	TRBV7-2	NA	14	TRBJ2-7	CASSLSGVGGEQYF	TGTGCCAGCAGCTTATCAGGCGTAGGGGGCGAGCAGTACTTC
TRBD2	TRBV5-6	NA	13	TRBJ2-7	CASTTREDDEQYF	TGTGCCAGCACAACGCGGGAGGACGACGAGCAGTACTTC
TRBD1	TRBV6-4	NA	16	TRBJ2-1	CASGSGTGVSYNEQFF	TGTGCCAGCGGCTCCGGGACAGGCGTCTCCTACAATGAGCAGTTCTTC
NA	TRBV28	few	14	TRBJ1-5	CASTVRGWSQPQHF	TGTGCCAGCACCGTCCGGGGATGGAGTCAGCCCCAGCATTTT
NA	TRBV6-1	NA	13	TRBJ2-7	CASTLAETYEQYF	TGTGCCAGCACGTTAGCCGAAACCTACGAGCAGTACTTC
TRBD1	TRBV29-1	NA	13	TRBJ1-2	CSVEGQGTYGYTF	TGCAGCGTTGAAGGACAGGGGACGTATGGCTACACCTTC
NA	TRBV7-8	NA	14	TRBJ2-1	CASVAGREGNEQFF	TGTGCCAGCGTTGCGGGAAGGGAAGGGAATGAGCAGTTCTTC
NA	TRBV19	NA	14	TRBJ2-2	CASTPPGGGGELFF	TGTGCCAGTACCCCCCCAGGTGGAGGCGGGGAGCTGTTTTTT
TRBD1	TRBV30	NA	13	TRBJ1-4	CAWRGQFNEKLFF	TGTGCCTGGAGGGGACAGTTTAATGAAAAACTGTTTTTT
TRBD1	TRBV4-1	once	14	TRBJ2-5	CASSTGADQETQYF	TGCGCCAGCTCTACAGGGGCAGACCAAGAGACCCAGTACTTC
TRBD2	TRBV7-7	NA	15	TRBJ2-1	CASSQGRGSYNEQFF	TGTGCTAGCAGCCAAGGGAGGGGATCTTACAATGAGCAGTTCTTC
TRBD2	TRBV7-6	NA	16	TRBJ2-1	CASSLYSTSGYNEQFF	TGTGCCAGCAGCTTATATAGCACTAGCGGATACAATGAGCAGTTCTTC
NA	TRBV19	NA	14	TRBJ2-5	CASSIVALQETQYF	TGTGCCAGTAGTATAGTAGCCCTCCAAGAGACCCAGTACTTC
TRBD2	TRBV30	NA	16	TRBJ2-2	CAWSVYSGSRTGELFF	TGTGCCTGGAGCGTTTATAGCGGGAGTAGGACCGGGGAGCTGTTTTTT
TRBD2	TRBV5-6	NA	18	TRBJ2-3	CASSPGLAGGFVRDTQYF	TGTGCCAGCAGCCCGGGACTAGCGGGAGGGTTTGTTAGAGATACGCAGTATTTT
TRBD2	TRBV5-4	NA	16	TRBJ2-4	CASSLVREGRANIQYF	TGTGCCAGCAGCTTGGTCCGGGAGGGCCGAGCAAACATTCAGTACTTC
TRBD2	TRBV9	NA	15	TRBJ2-7	CASSVGLAETYEQYF	TGTGCCAGCAGCGTAGGCCTAGCGGAGACCTACGAGCAGTACTTC
NA	TRBV21-1	NA	13	TRBJ1-1	CASSNTGNTEAFF	TGTGCCAGCAGCAATACGGGAAACACTGAAGCTTTCTTT
TRBD2	TRBV15	NA	16	TRBJ2-1	CATSRVGRLAHNEQFF	TGTGCCACCAGCAGAGTAGGTAGACTAGCCCACAATGAGCAGTTCTTC
TRBD1	TRBV19	NA	15	TRBJ1-5	CASRPDRDSNQPQHF	TGTGCCAGTAGACCCGACAGGGATAGCAATCAGCCCCAGCATTTT
NA	TRBV4-3	once	12	TRBJ1-4	CASSQVREKLFF	TGCGCCAGCAGCCAAGTTCGTGAAAAACTGTTTTTT
NA	TRBV15	NA	14	TRBJ1-1	CATSRDLGSTEAFF	TGTGCCACCAGCAGAGATCTGGGCAGCACTGAAGCTTTCTTT
NA	TRBV19	NA	13	TRBJ2-1	CASSIDKGREQFF	TGTGCCAGTAGTATAGATAAGGGGCGTGAGCAGTTCTTC
NA	TRBV30	NA	15	TRBJ2-5	CAWLDPGHRQETQYF	TGTGCCTGGTTAGACCCGGGACACCGCCAAGAGACCCAGTACTTC
TRBD1	TRBV5-1	NA	15	TRBJ2-5	CASSLSTGGWKTQYF	TGCGCCAGCAGCTTGTCTACAGGGGGATGGAAGACCCAGTACTTC
TRBD2	TRBV4-2	NA	18	TRBJ2-7	CASSQDAIAGVYSYEQYF	TGTGCCAGCAGCCAAGATGCGATAGCGGGAGTGTACTCCTACGAGCAGTACTTC
NA	TRBV4-1	NA	16	TRBJ1-2	CASSQGGTKADYGYTF	TGCGCCAGCAGCCAAGGCGGGACTAAGGCGGACTATGGCTACACCTTC
TRBD2	TRBV6-5	NA	14	TRBJ2-3	CASSLGREGNTQYF	TGTGCCAGCAGTCTGGGGCGGGAGGGAAATACGCAGTATTTT
TRBD2	TRBV7-3	NA	15	TRBJ2-2	CASSPTRLATGELFF	TGTGCCAGCAGCCCCACCCGACTAGCAACCGGGGAGCTGTTTTTT
NA	TRBV5-1	NA	15	TRBJ1-2	CASSPWDGQIYGYTF	TGCGCCAGCAGCCCATGGGACGGACAGATATATGGCTACACCTTC
NA	TRBV9	NA	15	TRBJ2-1	CASSKGAGTYNEQFF	TGTGCCAGTTCCAAAGGGGCGGGGACTTACAATGAGCAGTTCTTC
NA	TRBV6-1	NA	14	TRBJ1-1	CASSERAGSPEAFF	TGTGCCAGCAGTGAAAGGGCAGGGTCACCTGAAGCTTTCTTT
TRBD2	TRBV4-1	NA	16	TRBJ2-7	CASSPEIAGGLYEQYF	TGCGCCAGCAGCCCCGAGATTGCGGGAGGCCTCTACGAGCAGTACTTC
NA	TRBV4-2	NA	17	TRBJ2-1	CASSQVLGAASYNEQFF	TGTGCCAGCAGCCAAGTGTTAGGAGCGGCGTCCTACAATGAGCAGTTCTTC
NA	TRBV4-3	NA	15	TRBJ2-2	CASSQEWGDTGELFF	TGCGCCAGCAGCCAAGAATGGGGGGACACCGGGGAGCTGTTTTTT
TRBD1	TRBV29-1	NA	11	TRBJ1-2	CSVWDRLGYTF	TGCAGCGTCTGGGACAGACTTGGCTACACCTTC
NA	TRBV7-3	NA	15	TRBJ2-2	CASSLSRSGTGELFF	TGTGCCAGCAGCTTATCCCGGTCCGGGACCGGGGAGCTGTTTTTT
NA	TRBV4-1	NA	12	TRBJ2-1	CASSQVLGAQFF	TGCGCCAGCAGCCAAGTGCTAGGGGCGCAGTTCTTC
NA	TRBV5-1	NA	12	TRBJ2-3	CASSLNLDTQYF	TGCGCCAGCAGCTTGAACTTAGATACGCAGTATTTT
NA	TRBV28	medium-sized	13	TRBJ2-1	CASSFAQNNEQFF	TGTGCCAGCAGTTTTGCACAGAACAATGAGCAGTTCTTC
NA	TRBV6-5	NA	14	TRBJ1-2	CASSPGGSNYGYTF	TGTGCCAGCAGTCCGGGAGGGAGTAACTATGGCTACACCTTC
NA	TRBV9	once	14	TRBJ1-5	CASSGGYSNQPQHF	TGTGCCAGCAGCGGAGGGTATAGCAATCAGCCCCAGCATTTT
NA	TRBV11-3	NA	13	TRBJ1-2	CASSPGERGGYTF	TGTGCCAGCAGCCCTGGGGAGCGTGGTGGCTACACCTTC
NA	TRBV13	NA	15	TRBJ2-1	CASSPNTRSYNEQFF	TGTGCCAGCAGCCCGAACACCCGCTCCTACAATGAGCAGTTCTTC
NA	TRBV4-1	NA	13	TRBJ2-1	CASSPRTDNEQFF	TGCGCCAGCAGTCCTAGAACGGACAATGAGCAGTTCTTC
TRBD1	TRBV19	NA	14	TRBJ2-7	CASSIRQGAREQYF	TGTGCCAGTAGTATCAGACAGGGGGCGCGCGAGCAGTACTTC
NA	TRBV6-4	once	14	TRBJ1-5	CASSDSSGVQPQHF	TGTGCCAGCAGTGACTCGTCAGGGGTTCAGCCCCAGCATTTT
NA	TRBV27	NA	16	TRBJ1-2	CASSTIQGFPNYGYTF	TGTGCCAGCAGTACGATTCAGGGTTTCCCTAACTATGGCTACACCTTC
NA	TRBV5-1	NA	12	TRBJ2-1	CASVGGYNEQFF	TGCGCCAGTGTGGGGGGCTACAATGAGCAGTTCTTC
TRBD1	TRBV13	NA	19	TRBJ2-6	CASSPPSRDSSSGANVLTF	TGTGCCAGCAGCCCACCCTCCAGGGACAGCAGCTCTGGGGCCAACGTCCTGACTTTC
NA	TRBV19	NA	15	TRBJ1-2	CASAVNPGTNYGYTF	TGTGCCAGTGCTGTAAACCCAGGAACTAACTATGGCTACACCTTC
NA	TRBV9	once	15	TRBJ2-5	CASSVGGISKETQYF	TGTGCCAGCAGCGTAGGCGGGATTAGTAAAGAGACCCAGTACTTC
TRBD1	TRBV18	NA	16	TRBJ1-5	CASSPGTGHSNQPQHF	TGTGCCAGCTCACCGGGGACAGGGCATAGCAATCAGCCCCAGCATTTT
NA	TRBV28	few	14	TRBJ1-5	CASSSSGSNQPQHF	NA